The clone carrying this TCR beta chain appeared a single time. Method: immunoSEQ multiplex PCR; TCRdb's copy keeps in-frame clones and lacks some. This sample carries about 99,000 clones, 90% to 95% of them seen once, and the ten largest clones take roughly 0.95%. Looked up from germline, CDR1 is MNHNS and CDR2 is SASEGT. The CDR3 length is 15 residues. V gave up 6 bases and J gave up 5 bases, with 16 bases separating them. This sample was taken from a study of T cell changes during pregnancy in multiple sclerosis. The chain links TRBV6-1 to TRBJ2-2; D might be TRBD1 (6 bases). This TCR was recovered from a female donor with multiple sclerosis, enrolled in a pregnancy study. The sample was peripheral blood, taken after pregnancy. The CDR3 loop is CASRGRDKLTGELFF. The CDR3 nucleotides are TGTGCCAGCAGGGGCCGGGACAAGTTAACCGGGGAGCTGTTTTTT.